One sample yielded the 14 T cell receptor beta chains listed below, sequenced in a study of blood T cell repertoires in COVID-19. Sequencing used immunoSEQ multiplex PCR; TCRdb keeps in-frame clones, though not all of them. The table includes about 270,000 clones, around four fifths detected once. The sample comprised peripheral blood. The receptors were sampled from a woman in her fifties or sixties with active or convalescent COVID-19.

The V call is TRBV20-1, the J call TRBJ1-1, with TRBD1 as a possible D gene (6 bases). CDR3 length: 13 amino acids. Germline V CDR1 and CDR2: DFQATT, SNEGSKA (reference sequence). Trimming cost V 3 bases and J 4 bases, with 12 bases left between them. The CDR3 is CSASHRVPTEAFF. In DNA, the CDR3 is TGCAGTGCTAGTCACAGGGTTCCCACTGAAGCTTTCTTT.

V gene TRBV6-5 combines with J gene TRBJ2-7; possibly TRBD2 for D (5 bases). The CDR3 has 15 amino acids. The V end was cut by 4 bases, the J end by 0 bases, with 13 bases between. In germline, CDR1 is MNHEY, CDR2 SVGAGI. CDR3 protein: CASSWRRSSSYEQYF. Here the CDR3 DNA reads TGTGCCAGCAGTTGGAGGAGATCGAGCTCCTACGAGCAGTACTTC.

CDR3 residues: CASSAQGGTGNTIYF. CDR3 nucleotides: TGTGCCAGCAGTGCTCAGGGAGGTACTGGAAACACCATATATTTT. This chain joins TRBV2 and TRBJ1-3; maybe TRBD1 (5 bases). The CDR3 is made up of 15 amino acids. Germline assignment: CDR1 SNHLY and CDR2 FYNNEI. Trimming shortened V by 4 bases and J by 2 bases, and 12 bases separated the two germline ends.

V gene TRBV27 combines with J gene TRBJ2-2; possible D gene TRBD2, 5 bases. The CDR3 runs 17 residues. The germline CDR1 and CDR2 sequences are MNHEY and SMNVEV (reference sequence). Trimming left V 2 bases short and J 0 bases short, with 13 bases between. CDR3 DNA: TGTGCCAGCAGTTTACGAGTCGGACTCCCGAACACCGGGGAGCTGTTTTTT. Residues: CASSLRVGLPNTGELFF.

V usage is TRBV9 and J usage is TRBJ2-1, with TRBD2 matching 10 bases. Germline CDR1 is SGDLS and CDR2 is YYNGEE. The CDR3 is 16 residues long. V lost 2 bases, J lost 5 bases, and 7 bases stayed unmatched. CDR3 sequence: CASSVYGLAENNEQFF. The CDR3 DNA reads TGTGCCAGCAGCGTCTACGGACTAGCGGAGAACAATGAGCAGTTCTTC.

The count of this clone is one. The gene calls are TRBV28 and TRBJ2-1; 12 bases fit TRBD2. The germline V gene encodes CDR1 MDHEN and CDR2 SYDVKM. V shed 3 bases and J 7 bases; nucleotides not matched to a gene: 4. CDR3 length: 15 amino acids. The CDR3 bases are TGTGCCAGCAGTTTCCTAGCGGGAGGGATGAATGAGCAGTTCTTC. It is translated as CASSFLAGGMNEQFF.

V and J are TRBV6-5 and TRBJ1-2; D is undetermined. V lost 8 bases and J lost 0, with 13 bases in between. There are 14 residues in the CDR3. CDR1 is MNHEY and CDR2 is SVGAGI in the germline V gene. The CDR3 sequence is CASSVVGANYGYTF. Written as DNA, the CDR3 is TGTGCCAGCTCAGTAGTTGGAGCTAACTATGGCTACACCTTC.

In this sample, this clone turned up once. The chain couples TRBV15 to TRBJ2-7, with 9 bases identical to TRBD2. The germline gives CDR1 LNHNV, CDR2 YYDKDF (reference sequence). This CDR3 has 17 amino acids. J lost 5 bases, V lost 5 bases, and 16 bases had no gene match. In DNA, the CDR3 is TGTGCCACCAGCGGGGGGGCAGCGGGAGGCCTCCTTGACGAGCAGTACTTC. Its translation is CATSGGAAGGLLDEQYF.

V gene TRBV19 combines with J gene TRBJ2-1, with 10 bases fitting TRBD2. Unmatched junction bases numbered 12, after V lost 5 bases and J lost 5 bases. Germline V lookup: CDR1 LNHDA, CDR2 SQIVND (reference sequence). This CDR3 region has 17 residues. The CDR3 spells CASSVGIAGGTHNEQFF. The CDR3 DNA is TGTGCCAGTAGTGTCGGGATAGCGGGAGGCACCCACAATGAGCAGTTCTTC.

The chain combines TRBV5-1 with TRBJ1-1, with D possibly matching TRBD1 (6 bases). The CDR3 consists of 14 residues. Trimming stripped 4 bases from V and 0 bases from J, with 10 bases between. Germline V gene sequence: CDR1 SGHRS, CDR2 YFSETQ. CDR3 nucleotides: TGCGCCAGCAGCCCAGACAGGTTGAACACTGAAGCTTTCTTT. It yields the protein CASSPDRLNTEAFF. Filled out from reference TRBV5-1 and TRBJ1-1, the complete variable domain reads KAGVTQTPRYLIKTRGQQVTLSCSPISGHRSVSWYQQTPGQGLQFLFEYFSETQRNKGNFPGRFSGRQFSNSRSEMNVSTLELGDSALYLCASSPDRLNTEAFFGQGTRLTVV.

The chain uses TRBV28 and TRBJ1-3; 7 nucleotides align to TRBD1. Germline values: CDR1 MDHEN, CDR2 SYDVKM. The trim removed 4 bases at V and 0 bases at J, leaving 6 bases unmatched. The CDR3 extends over 16 amino acids. The CDR3 reads CASSSPGQSSGNTIYF. CDR3 DNA: TGTGCCAGCAGTTCCCCGGGACAGAGCTCTGGAAACACCATATATTTT.

The chain combines TRBV7-8 with TRBJ1-1, with 10 bases fitting TRBD1. Trimming took 2 bases from V and 3 from J; bases not matched to a gene: 3. This CDR3 spans 15 amino acids. Per germline, CDR1 SGHVS and CDR2 FQNEAQ. For the CDR3, the DNA is TGTGCCAGCAGCTTACTCGGACAGGGGGACACTGAAGCTTTCTTT. Protein product: CASSLLGQGDTEAFF.

The chain recombines TRBV5-1 with TRBJ1-6; maybe TRBD1 (5 bases). Germline V CDR1 and CDR2: SGHRS, YFSETQ. V shed 0 bases and J shed 9 bases, with 13 bases lying between them. The CDR3 is made up of 15 amino acids. CDR3 amino acids: CASSLGRAKVSPLHF. The DNA of the CDR3 is TGCGCCAGCAGCTTGGGCAGGGCGAAGGTTTCACCCCTCCACTTT.

The rearrangement links TRBV19 to TRBJ2-1; maybe TRBD1 (6 bases). Germline-derived CDR1 and CDR2 are LNHDA and SQIVND (reference sequence). The CDR3 sequence is 15 residues long. Trimming removed 6 bases from V and 0 bases from J, with 12 bases in between. The chain's CDR3 is CASSKKDSSYNEQFF. CDR3 nucleotides: TGTGCCAGTAGCAAAAAGGACAGCTCCTACAATGAGCAGTTCTTC. Drawing the rest from reference TRBV19 and TRBJ2-1, the complete variable domain is DGGITQSPKYLFRKEGQNVTLSCEQNLNHDAMYWYRQDPGQGLRLIYYSQIVNDFQKGDIAEGYSVSREKKESFPLTVTSAQKNPTAFYLCASSKKDSSYNEQFFGPGTRLTVL.